The rows below give T cell receptor beta chains drawn from one sample of a study of preoperative IRX-2 immunotherapy in early breast cancer. Only in-frame clones appear in the TCRdb table, and some are missing; sequencing was by immunoSEQ multiplex PCR. The sample holds tens of thousands of clones, around 87% seen once. The specimen was obtained from a patient treated with IRX-2 immunotherapy. Receptors originate from a human donor with breast cancer. The CDR3 runs from the conserved cysteine through the conserved F or W. The D gene is left open where the match is weak.

J gene: TRBJ2-1; D gene: TRBD1; V gene: TRBV4-1; CDR3 length: 16; CDR3 protein: CASSQDPGTGSNEQFF
J gene: TRBJ2-3; D gene: NA; V gene: TRBV12-2; CDR3 length: 16; CDR3 protein: CAIPRGGRVPTDTQYF
J gene: TRBJ1-3; D gene: NA; V gene: TRBV5-8; CDR3 length: 15; CDR3 protein: CASSLPGTPGNTIYF
J gene: TRBJ1-2; D gene: TRBD1; V gene: TRBV5-1; CDR3 length: 16; CDR3 protein: CASSLFGTGVDYGYTF
J gene: TRBJ1-1; D gene: NA; V gene: TRBV5-6; CDR3 length: 13; CDR3 protein: CASSLAAIKRAFF
J gene: TRBJ2-6; D gene: TRBD1; V gene: TRBV5-1; CDR3 length: 16; CDR3 protein: CASSSTGAGGANVLTF
J gene: TRBJ1-5; D gene: TRBD1; V gene: TRBV18; CDR3 length: 16; CDR3 protein: CASSPRGQSGNQPQHF
J gene: TRBJ2-4; D gene: TRBD2; V gene: TRBV28; CDR3 length: 13; CDR3 protein: CASSWGGSPIQYF
J gene: TRBJ2-1; D gene: NA; V gene: TRBV7-2; CDR3 length: 13; CDR3 protein: CASSFRGGNEQFF
J gene: TRBJ1-5; D gene: NA; V gene: TRBV4-1; CDR3 length: 15; CDR3 protein: CASSQEGLSNQPQHF
J gene: TRBJ2-7; D gene: NA; V gene: TRBV29-1; CDR3 length: 14; CDR3 protein: CSVTKGHPSYEQYF
J gene: TRBJ2-5; D gene: TRBD2; V gene: TRBV25-1; CDR3 length: 16; CDR3 protein: CASSLLAGGRQETQYF
J gene: TRBJ2-7; D gene: NA; V gene: TRBV7-5; CDR3 length: 15; CDR3 protein: CVRSSLRGAGYEQYF
J gene: TRBJ2-5; D gene: NA; V gene: TRBV7-8; CDR3 length: 13; CDR3 protein: CASRGAAQETQYF
J gene: TRBJ1-2; D gene: NA; V gene: TRBV6-1; CDR3 length: 13; CDR3 protein: CASSERGFIGYTF
J gene: TRBJ1-2; D gene: NA; V gene: TRBV7-9; CDR3 length: 17; CDR3 protein: CASSLVLAPRPFGGYTF
J gene: TRBJ2-7; D gene: NA; V gene: TRBV10-3; CDR3 length: 15; CDR3 protein: CAIPGPGRSNYEQYF
J gene: TRBJ2-2; D gene: TRBD1; V gene: TRBV14; CDR3 length: 15; CDR3 protein: CASSPVTGGTGELFF
J gene: TRBJ2-7; D gene: TRBD1; V gene: TRBV6-5; CDR3 length: 13; CDR3 protein: CASRMTGIYEQYF
J gene: TRBJ1-5; D gene: NA; V gene: TRBV15; CDR3 length: 16; CDR3 protein: CATSRDRRGARQPQHF
J gene: TRBJ2-5; D gene: TRBD2; V gene: TRBV29-1; CDR3 length: 12; CDR3 protein: CSAERGKETQYF
J gene: TRBJ1-2; D gene: NA; V gene: TRBV15; CDR3 length: 14; CDR3 protein: CATSRDLRPYGYTF
J gene: TRBJ2-3; D gene: TRBD2; V gene: TRBV7-6; CDR3 length: 16; CDR3 protein: CASSLSAGGTGDTQYF
J gene: TRBJ1-6; D gene: TRBD1; V gene: TRBV27; CDR3 length: 14; CDR3 protein: CASSSGQGNSPLHF
J gene: TRBJ2-5; D gene: NA; V gene: TRBV4-2; CDR3 length: 15; CDR3 protein: CASSQDRGVGETQYF
J gene: TRBJ1-5; D gene: NA; V gene: TRBV5-6; CDR3 length: 17; CDR3 protein: CASSSRERGRFNQPQHF
J gene: TRBJ1-3; D gene: NA; V gene: TRBV7-2; CDR3 length: 16; CDR3 protein: CASSQGAHSSGNTIYF
J gene: TRBJ1-1; D gene: NA; V gene: TRBV7-2; CDR3 length: 15; CDR3 protein: CASSLVGGAGTEAFF
J gene: TRBJ2-7; D gene: NA; V gene: TRBV6-5; CDR3 length: 13; CDR3 protein: CASSYALWNEQYF
J gene: TRBJ2-7; D gene: TRBD1; V gene: TRBV10-3; CDR3 length: 11; CDR3 protein: CAIRTGAEQYF
J gene: TRBJ2-2; D gene: NA; V gene: TRBV7-7; CDR3 length: 14; CDR3 protein: CASSSRQNTGELFF
J gene: TRBJ2-7; D gene: NA; V gene: TRBV11-2; CDR3 length: 12; CDR3 protein: CASSLSSYEQYF
J gene: TRBJ1-2; D gene: NA; V gene: TRBV7-8; CDR3 length: 15; CDR3 protein: CASSLDGTIGYGYTF
J gene: TRBJ1-2; D gene: NA; V gene: TRBV14; CDR3 length: 14; CDR3 protein: CASSQADTPYGYTF
J gene: TRBJ2-1; D gene: TRBD2; V gene: TRBV7-2; CDR3 length: 17; CDR3 protein: CASSPRTSGNSYNEQFF
J gene: TRBJ1-5; D gene: NA; V gene: TRBV10-1; CDR3 length: 11; CDR3 protein: CATPGDQPQHF
J gene: TRBJ1-4; D gene: NA; V gene: TRBV30; CDR3 length: 11; CDR3 protein: CAWKQTEKLFF
J gene: TRBJ1-4; D gene: NA; V gene: TRBV7-9; CDR3 length: 15; CDR3 protein: CASSLLGTPNEKLFF
J gene: TRBJ1-1; D gene: NA; V gene: TRBV2; CDR3 length: 11; CDR3 protein: CASRGKGGAFF
J gene: TRBJ2-5; D gene: TRBD2; V gene: TRBV18; CDR3 length: 16; CDR3 protein: CASSPITGGPGETQYF
J gene: TRBJ1-6; D gene: TRBD1; V gene: TRBV19; CDR3 length: 17; CDR3 protein: CASSHTGTAYTLGTLHF
J gene: TRBJ1-3; D gene: NA; V gene: TRBV18; CDR3 length: 13; CDR3 protein: CASSPPPENTIYF